This T cell receptor (beta chain) was sequenced in a study of CD8 T cells in Susac syndrome. Per germline, CDR1 DFQATT and CDR2 SNEGSKA (reference sequence). Trimming removed 3 bases from V and 2 bases from J; junction bases left unmatched: 4. The CDR3 runs to 15 residues. Reverse transcription of 0.5 to 1 ug RNA was carried out with random hexamers. TCRdb passed the immunoSEQ multiplex PCR reads through MiXCR, listing each CDR3 protein once. This sample carries 95,000 to 150,000 distinct CDR3 sequences, nearly 96% of them seen once, and the ten largest clones take more than 0.12%. Overall study results and limits: There was no clonal expansion in the CD4+ T cell repertoires of Susac syndrome.

TCR beta was sequenced from blood CD8+ and CD4+ T cells. In regard to this clonotype: Its matching antigen is unknown.

This receptor was taken from a human donor with Susac syndrome. Material: CD4+ T cells from PBMCs. This sequence joins TRBV20-1 and TRBJ1-4; 9 nucleotides match TRBD1. The CDR3, as DNA: TGCAGTGCTAGGAGGACAGGGGTGACTAATGAAAAACTGTTTTTT. This sequence encodes CSARRTGVTNEKLFF.